The sequence of this TCR beta chain was determined in a study of CD39 and CD103 CD8 tumor-infiltrating T cells. Clones were read by immunoSEQ multiplex PCR, and TCRdb kept only the in-frame ones, dropping some. The sample consists of about 17,000 clones, approximately 90% of them appearing once. In its sample, this clone was seen a few times. The CDR3 has 15 amino acids. Trimming took 4 bases from V and 3 from J, leaving 15 bases between them. Germline V gene lookup returns CDR1 SGDLS and CDR2 YYNGEE. Sequenced: CD8+ T cells sorted from blood. Regarding subset: total memory CD8 T cells (CD45RA-CCR7+/-) from blood or uninvolved lymph node. The sequence was obtained from a human donor with head and neck squamous cell carcinoma. The V gene is TRBV9, the J gene TRBJ2-3, with a weak D call TRBD2 (5 bases). The CDR3 here is CASSRFGDGTDTQYF. The CDR3 coding sequence is TGTGCCAGCAGCCGATTCGGGGATGGGACAGATACGCAGTATTTT.